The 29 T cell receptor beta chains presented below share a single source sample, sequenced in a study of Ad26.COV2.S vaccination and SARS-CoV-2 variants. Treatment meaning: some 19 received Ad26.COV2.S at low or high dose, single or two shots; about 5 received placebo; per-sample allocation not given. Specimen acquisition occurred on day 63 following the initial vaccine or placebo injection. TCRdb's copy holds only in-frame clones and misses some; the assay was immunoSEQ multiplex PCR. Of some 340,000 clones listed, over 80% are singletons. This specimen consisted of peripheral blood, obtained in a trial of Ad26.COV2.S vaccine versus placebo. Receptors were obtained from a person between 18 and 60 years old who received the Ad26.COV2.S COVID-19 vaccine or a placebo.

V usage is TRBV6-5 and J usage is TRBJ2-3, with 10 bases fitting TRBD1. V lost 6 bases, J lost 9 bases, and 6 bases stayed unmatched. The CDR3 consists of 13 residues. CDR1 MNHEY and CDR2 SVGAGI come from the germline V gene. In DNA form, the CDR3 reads TGTGCCAGCAGCGCCGACAGGGGGCACACGCAGTATTTT. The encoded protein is CASSADRGHTQYF.

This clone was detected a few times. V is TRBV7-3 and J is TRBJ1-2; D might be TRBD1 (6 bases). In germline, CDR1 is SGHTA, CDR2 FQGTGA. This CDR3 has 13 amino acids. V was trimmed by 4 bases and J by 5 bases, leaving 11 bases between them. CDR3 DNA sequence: TGTGCCAGCAGCTCGGACAGCTTTTATGGCTACACCTTC. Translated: CASSSDSFYGYTF.

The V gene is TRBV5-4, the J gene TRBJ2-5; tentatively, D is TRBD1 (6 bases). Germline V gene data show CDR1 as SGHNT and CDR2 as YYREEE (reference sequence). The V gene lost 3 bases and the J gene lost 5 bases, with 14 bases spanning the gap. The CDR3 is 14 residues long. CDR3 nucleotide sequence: TGTGCCAGCAGCTCACAGGGATTTGTGGAGACCCAGTACTTC. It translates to CASSSQGFVETQYF.

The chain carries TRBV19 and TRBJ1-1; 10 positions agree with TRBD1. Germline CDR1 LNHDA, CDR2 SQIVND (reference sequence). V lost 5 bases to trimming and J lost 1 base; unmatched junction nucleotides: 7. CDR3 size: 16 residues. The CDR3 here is CASSSPRTGGNTEAFF. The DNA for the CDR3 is TGTGCCAGTAGTTCTCCCCGGACAGGGGGGAACACTGAAGCTTTCTTT.

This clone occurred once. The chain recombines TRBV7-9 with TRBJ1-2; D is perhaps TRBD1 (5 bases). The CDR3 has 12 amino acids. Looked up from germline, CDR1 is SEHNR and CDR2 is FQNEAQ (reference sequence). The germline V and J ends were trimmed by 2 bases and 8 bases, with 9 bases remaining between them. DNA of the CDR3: TGTGCCAGCAGCTTACGGGGGGACGGCTACACCTTC. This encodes CASSLRGDGYTF.

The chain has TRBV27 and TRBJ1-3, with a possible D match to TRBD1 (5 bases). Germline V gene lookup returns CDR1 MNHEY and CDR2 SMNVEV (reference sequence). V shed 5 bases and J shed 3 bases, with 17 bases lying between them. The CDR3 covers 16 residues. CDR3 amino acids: CASSPALAGIGNTIYF. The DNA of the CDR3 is TGTGCCAGCAGTCCTGCACTTGCAGGGATTGGAAACACCATATATTTT.

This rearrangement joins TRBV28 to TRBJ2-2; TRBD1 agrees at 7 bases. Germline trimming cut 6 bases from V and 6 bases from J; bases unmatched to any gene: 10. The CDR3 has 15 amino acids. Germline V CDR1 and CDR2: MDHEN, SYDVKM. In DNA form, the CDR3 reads TGTGCCAGCAGGCCGAACAACAGGGGCCCCGGGGAGCTGTTTTTT. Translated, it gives CASRPNNRGPGELFF.

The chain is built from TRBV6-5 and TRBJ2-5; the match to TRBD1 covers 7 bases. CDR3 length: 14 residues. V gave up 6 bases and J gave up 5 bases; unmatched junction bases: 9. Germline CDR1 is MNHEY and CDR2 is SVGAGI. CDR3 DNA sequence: TGTGCCAGCAGCCAGATACAGGGGTTGGAGACCCAGTACTTC. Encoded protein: CASSQIQGLETQYF.

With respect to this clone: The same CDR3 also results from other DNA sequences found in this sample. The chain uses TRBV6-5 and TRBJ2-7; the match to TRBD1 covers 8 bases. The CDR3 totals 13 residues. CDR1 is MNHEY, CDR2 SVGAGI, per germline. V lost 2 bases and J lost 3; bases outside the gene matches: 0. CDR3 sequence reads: CASSYGTGYEQYF. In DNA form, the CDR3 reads TGTGCCAGCAGTTACGGGACAGGCTACGAGCAGTACTTC.

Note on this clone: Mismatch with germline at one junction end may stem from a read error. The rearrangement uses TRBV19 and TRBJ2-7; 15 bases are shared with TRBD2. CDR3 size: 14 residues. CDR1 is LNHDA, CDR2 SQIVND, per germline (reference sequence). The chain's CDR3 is CASSAGTSGGKPHF. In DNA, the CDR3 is TGTGCCAGTAGTGCGGGGACTAGCGGGGGGAAGCCGCACTTC.

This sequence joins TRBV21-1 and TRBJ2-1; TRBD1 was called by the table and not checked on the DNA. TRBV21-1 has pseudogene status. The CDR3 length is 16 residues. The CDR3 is CASSTPTGLAYNEQFF. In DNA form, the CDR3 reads TGTGCCAGCAGCACCCCGACAGGGCTAGCCTACAATGAGCAGTTCTTC.

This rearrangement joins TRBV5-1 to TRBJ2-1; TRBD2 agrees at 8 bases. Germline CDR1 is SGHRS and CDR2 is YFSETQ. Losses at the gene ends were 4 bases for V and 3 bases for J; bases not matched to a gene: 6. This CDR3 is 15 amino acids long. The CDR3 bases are TGCGCCAGCAGCCAAAGCGGGGGCCACTACAATGAGCAGTTCTTC. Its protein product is CASSQSGGHYNEQFF.

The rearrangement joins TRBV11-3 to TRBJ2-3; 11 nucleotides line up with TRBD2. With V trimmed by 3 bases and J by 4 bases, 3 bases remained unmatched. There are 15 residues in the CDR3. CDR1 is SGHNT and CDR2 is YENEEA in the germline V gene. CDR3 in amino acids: CASSFTLAGADTQYF. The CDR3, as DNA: TGTGCCAGCAGCTTCACACTAGCGGGGGCAGATACGCAGTATTTT.

The CDR3 bases are TGTGCCAGCAGTTTTAGTCGGGAGGGGCCTCAAGAGACCCAGTACTTC. Its protein product is CASSFSREGPQETQYF. This rearrangement joins TRBV27 to TRBJ2-5, with TRBD2 matching over 8 bases. Per the germline V gene, CDR1 is MNHEY and CDR2 is SMNVEV (reference sequence). J was trimmed by 2 bases and V by 3 bases; bases with no gene match: 8. The CDR3 has 16 residues.

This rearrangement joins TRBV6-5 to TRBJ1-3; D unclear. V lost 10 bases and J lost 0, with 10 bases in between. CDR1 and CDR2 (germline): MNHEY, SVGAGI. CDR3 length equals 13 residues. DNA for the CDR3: TGTGCCATCAACCTCCTCTCTGGAAACACCATATATTTT. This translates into CAINLLSGNTIYF.

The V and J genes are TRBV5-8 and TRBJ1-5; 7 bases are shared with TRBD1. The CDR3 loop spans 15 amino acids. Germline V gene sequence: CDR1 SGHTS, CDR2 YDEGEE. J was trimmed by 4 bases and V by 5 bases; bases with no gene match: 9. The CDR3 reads CASRETGAANQPQHF. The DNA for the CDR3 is TGTGCCAGCAGGGAAACAGGGGCGGCAAATCAGCCCCAGCATTTT.

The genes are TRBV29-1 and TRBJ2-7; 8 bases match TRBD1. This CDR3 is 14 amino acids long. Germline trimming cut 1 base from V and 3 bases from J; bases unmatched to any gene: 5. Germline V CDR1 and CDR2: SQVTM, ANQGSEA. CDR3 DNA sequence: TGCAGCGTTGAAGGGGGGACAGGCTTCTACGAGCAGTACTTC. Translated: CSVEGGTGFYEQYF.

The CDR3 spells CASSIEGGDSGANVLTF. CDR3 in DNA: TGTGCCAGTAGTATCGAAGGAGGGGATTCTGGGGCCAACGTCCTGACTTTC. The V call is TRBV19, the J call TRBJ2-6; TRBD2 might be the D (6 bases). Germline loops: CDR1 LNHDA, CDR2 SQIVND (reference sequence). V was pared by 3 bases and J by 1 base, with 13 bases between. The CDR3 totals 17 residues.

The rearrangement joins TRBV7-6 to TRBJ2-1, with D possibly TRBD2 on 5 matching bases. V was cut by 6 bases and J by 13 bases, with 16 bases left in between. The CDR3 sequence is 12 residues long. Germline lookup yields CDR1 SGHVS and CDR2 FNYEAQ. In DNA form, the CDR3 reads TGTGCCAGCAGTCCTAGCCCCCTCCCACAGTTCTTC. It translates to CASSPSPLPQFF.

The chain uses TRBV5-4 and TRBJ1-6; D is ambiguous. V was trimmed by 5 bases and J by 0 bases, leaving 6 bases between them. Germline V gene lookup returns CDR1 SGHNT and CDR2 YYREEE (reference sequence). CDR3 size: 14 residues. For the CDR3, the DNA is TGTGCCAGCAGGATAGACTCCTATAATTCACCCCTCCACTTT. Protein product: CASRIDSYNSPLHF. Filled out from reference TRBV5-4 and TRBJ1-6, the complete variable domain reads ETGVTQSPTHLIKTRGQQVTLRCSSQSGHNTVSWYQQALGQGPQFIFQYYREEENGRGNFPPRFSGLQFPNYSSELNVNALELDDSALYLCASRIDSYNSPLHFGNGTRLTVT.

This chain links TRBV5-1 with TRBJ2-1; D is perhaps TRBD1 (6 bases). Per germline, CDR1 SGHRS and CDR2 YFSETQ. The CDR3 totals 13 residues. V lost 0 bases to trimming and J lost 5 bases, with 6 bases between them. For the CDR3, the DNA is TGCGCCAGCAGCTTGGGGACAGACAATGAGCAGTTCTTC. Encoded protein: CASSLGTDNEQFF. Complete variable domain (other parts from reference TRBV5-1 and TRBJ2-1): KAGVTQTPRYLIKTRGQQVTLSCSPISGHRSVSWYQQTPGQGLQFLFEYFSETQRNKGNFPGRFSGRQFSNSRSEMNVSTLELGDSALYLCASSLGTDNEQFFGPGTRLTVL.

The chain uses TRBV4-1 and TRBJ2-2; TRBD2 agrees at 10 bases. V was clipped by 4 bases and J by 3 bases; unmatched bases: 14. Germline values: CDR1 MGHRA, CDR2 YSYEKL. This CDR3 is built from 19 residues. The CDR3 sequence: CASSLTSGGAQFYTGELFF. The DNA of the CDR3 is TGCGCCAGCAGCCTAACCAGCGGGGGGGCCCAGTTTTACACCGGGGAGCTGTTTTTT.

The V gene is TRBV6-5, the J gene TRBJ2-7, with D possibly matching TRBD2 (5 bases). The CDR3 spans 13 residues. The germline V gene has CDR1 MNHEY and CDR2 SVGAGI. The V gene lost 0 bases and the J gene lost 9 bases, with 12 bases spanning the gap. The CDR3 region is CASSYSSGLVQYF. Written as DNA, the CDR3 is TGTGCCAGCAGTTACTCGAGCGGCCTCGTGCAGTACTTC.

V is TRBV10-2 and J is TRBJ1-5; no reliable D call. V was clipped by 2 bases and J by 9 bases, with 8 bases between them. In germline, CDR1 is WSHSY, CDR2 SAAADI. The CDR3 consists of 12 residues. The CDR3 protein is CASSELAAPQHF. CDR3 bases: TGCGCCAGCAGTGAGCTGGCGGCGCCCCAGCATTTT.

CDR3 DNA sequence: TGTGCCAGCAGCAGACTAGCGACGAACACCGGGGAGCTGTTTTTT. Encoded protein: CASSRLATNTGELFF. The chain uses TRBV6-5 and TRBJ2-2, with 8 bases lining up with TRBD2. With 6 bases clipped from V and 0 bases from J, the junction kept 3 bases outside the gene matches. Germline V gene sequence: CDR1 MNHEY, CDR2 SVGAGI. This CDR3 comprises 15 residues.

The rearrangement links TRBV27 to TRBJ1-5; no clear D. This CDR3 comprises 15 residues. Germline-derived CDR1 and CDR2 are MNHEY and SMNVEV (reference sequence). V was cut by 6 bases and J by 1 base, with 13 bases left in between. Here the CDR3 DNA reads TGTGCCAGCAGAACTCTTATGGGGAGCAATCAGCCCCAGCATTTT. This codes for CASRTLMGSNQPQHF.

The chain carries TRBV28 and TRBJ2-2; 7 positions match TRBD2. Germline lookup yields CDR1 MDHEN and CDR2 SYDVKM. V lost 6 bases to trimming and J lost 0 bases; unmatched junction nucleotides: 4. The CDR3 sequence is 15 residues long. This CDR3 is CASRTGGSNTGELFF. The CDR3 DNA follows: TGTGCCAGCAGAACGGGGGGATCGAACACCGGGGAGCTGTTTTTT.

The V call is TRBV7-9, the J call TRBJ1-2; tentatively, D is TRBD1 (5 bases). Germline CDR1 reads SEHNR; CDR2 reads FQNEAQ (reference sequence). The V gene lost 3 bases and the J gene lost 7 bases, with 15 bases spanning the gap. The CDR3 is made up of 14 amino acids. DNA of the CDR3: TGTGCCAGCAGCTTTATGGGGGATTCGTTTGGCTACACCTTC. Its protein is CASSFMGDSFGYTF.

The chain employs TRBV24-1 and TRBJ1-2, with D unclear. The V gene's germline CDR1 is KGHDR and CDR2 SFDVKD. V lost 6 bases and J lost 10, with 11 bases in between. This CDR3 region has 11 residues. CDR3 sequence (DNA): TGTGCCACCAGTTACCTTGAGTTCTACACCTTC. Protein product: CATSYLEFYTF.